This T cell receptor (beta chain) appears in the sequencing data of a study of blood T cell repertoires in COVID-19 (TCRdb year 2020). Study-level background: The collaborator samples originated in the United States, Italy and Spain and spanned the acute and convalescent phases of COVID-19. Sample metadata almost always included a de-identified subject ID, COVID-19 status, age in years and sex. The samples were drawn from the first 160 participants of the ongoing ImmuneRACE study and from 1,254 subjects provided by 6 global collaborators. The repertoires were released in a freely available public database meant as a resource for research on the immune response to SARS-CoV-2. Subjects who had been exposed to COVID-19, were actively infected with it, or had recovered from it provided the deeply sampled blood TCRbeta repertoires that made up the dataset. Where available, HLA class I and class II types were obtained from metadata supplied by the sample provider rather than from assay-based typing. The material from the prospective study consisted of cDNA or gDNA derived from T cells, B-cell-depleted T cells, or PBMCs.

Broad study findings and their caveats: The quantity of clinical and demographic metadata differed by source and by participant and was supplied without curation.

The CDR3 has 14 amino acids, counting the end cysteine and phenylalanine. Kept here is only the CDR3 DNA, which spans 42 bases and is read in frame from base 1. V is pared back by 3 bases and J by 9 bases, with 12 bases lying between the germline termini. Reading the germline V gene (reference sequence) gives CDR1 MNHEY and CDR2 SMNVEV. One collaborating source in Seattle enrolled patients during active infection and followed them longitudinally through the course of disease. The collaborating institutions used their own protocols to collect whole blood in K2EDTA tubes. For TCRbeta analysis, collaborators shipped samples in one of three forms: frozen whole blood, isolated PBMCs, or DNA extracted from either of those sample types. The immunoSEQ Assay, a bias-controlled multiplex PCR, was used to amplify TCRbeta CDR3 regions from genomic DNA. The study's own analysis went as follows. The number of nucleated cells in each sample was estimated by amplification of reference gene primers within the assay. To quantify the absolute abundance of each unique TCRbeta CDR3 rearrangement, sequence reads were collapsed and filtered. Productive Simpson clonality was computed per sample as the square root of Simpson's diversity index over productive rearrangements. What TCRdb holds here is the immuneACCESS table cut down to in-frame rearrangements. Part of the clones is not present; checked against another copy, under half of the missing clones reflect an unresolved V gene, and the others are unexplained. The V and J calls and clone size were taken over from that table, and D and trimming were inferred from the DNA. A total of almost 300,000 clones appear in this sample, 85% to 90% of them only once. Jointly, the top ten make up roughly 11% of the sample.

On this clone itself: Its binding antigen is unknown. No clone much larger than this one lies a single base away; base qualities are absent.

This sequence was found in a woman aged 25 to 45 with COVID-19, enrolled during active disease. The chain is assembled from TRBV27 and TRBJ1-6; the D segment could be TRBD1, given 5 matching bases. The sequenced material came from peripheral blood. The DNA reads TGTGCCAGCAGTTTCCGGGGGGAAAGTTCACCCCTCCACTTT. Its product reads: CASSFRGESSPLHF.